This T cell receptor (beta chain) was recovered during a study of a mutant IDH1 vaccine in newly diagnosed glioma listed by TCRdb under 2021. General notes on the study: Of the 25 to 40 treated patients, approximately 62% were male and about 40% were female, and the mean age was roughly 40 years. Longitudinal TCRB deep sequencing was performed for some 25 treated patients wherever samples were available for exploratory analyses. Before enrollment, patients had received standard therapy of radiotherapy alone, temozolomide alone, or radiochemotherapy with temozolomide; most received the combination. Six visits were used for peripheral blood collection: V03 (baseline), V05, V07, V10, V12 and V13.

Study-wide findings and limitations: Changes in the top peripheral T cell clonotypes picked up by TCRB sequencing did not appear to be linked to pseudoprogression. Availability determined which PBMC samples were chosen for TCRB deep sequencing. Across multiple MHC alleles, vaccine-induced immune responses were seen in nearly 95% of patients. According to the authors, sample limitations meant that analyses of patient blood samples could not be reproduced.

The trim is 1 base for V and 2 bases for J, with a gap of 11 bases between the germline ends. From its cysteine to its phenylalanine, the CDR3 spans 15 amino acids. The kept DNA is CDR3 alone, 45 bases in frame from the first base. In the germline V gene, CDR1 corresponds to SGHTA and CDR2 to FQGTGA. Libraries were constructed by the immunoSEQ multiplex PCR assay. Rearranged TCR beta chain sequences were amplified using the hsTCRB Kit according to the manufacturer's protocol. TCRB libraries were sequenced on an Illumina MiSeq. Processing in the source paper ran as follows. Demultiplexing, trimming and gene mapping were performed with the kit vendor's proprietary platform. TCRdb provides this immuneACCESS table in a form limited to in-frame rearrangements. Some clones are lacking; in checked studies, under half of them reflect an unresolved V gene, and why the rest are absent is not known. V, J and clone size are those of that table, while D and trimming were read from the DNA. This sample holds about 98,000 clones; around 90% were observed only once. Of the sample, roughly 0.61% is held by the ten largest clones.

Interpreted using the paper, the time point label stands for: baseline, week 1 (first vaccination visit). This specimen's treatment or condition label, interpreted: pre-vaccination baseline after standard-of-care therapy. Donors had newly diagnosed WHO grade 3 or 4 IDH1-mutant astrocytomas with loss of nuclear ATRX. The samples were drawn from NOA16, a multicentre, single-arm, open-label phase I trial in Germany that tested a mutant IDH1 peptide vaccine in humans for the first time. Visit V03 blood draws served as the baseline sample for immunogenicity testing. Genomic DNA for TCRB sequencing was isolated from EDTA blood with the DNeasy Blood and Tissue Kit. A single count supports this clone. What this receptor recognizes is not known. Within one base of it there is no much larger clone, and no base qualities were kept.

The V and J genes are TRBV7-3 and TRBJ1-1; a weak D assignment points to TRBD1 (5 bases agree). The sample consisted of PBMCs, taken from a glioma patient treated with radiotherapy, temozolomide or both. This TCR was sampled from a woman in her fifties or sixties with glioma. The nucleotides read TGTGCCAGCAGCTTAATGGGGGGAAGAAACACTGAAGCTTTCTTT. This gives the protein CASSLMGGRNTEAFF.